This T cell receptor (beta chain) was profiled in a study of T cells in Graves' hyperthyroidism and ophthalmopathy. This CDR3 is 13 amino acids long. Looked up from germline, CDR1 is SGHTA and CDR2 is FQGTGA. The V end was cut by 5 bases, the J end by 5 bases, with 12 bases between. TCR beta CDR3 regions were amplified from RNA. A first-round RT-PCR of the TCR CDR3 used the HTBI primer set. TCRdb independently ran MiXCR on the multiplex PCR reads; one entry per CDR3 protein. The sample yields a few hundred thousand distinct CDR3 sequences, approximately 17% seen once. The receptor was derived from a woman aged 18-30 years with Graves' ophthalmopathy. Sequencing used blood. The V call is TRBV7-3, the J call TRBJ1-2, with D hard to call. The chain's CDR3 is CASSPDVGYGYTF. The DNA for the CDR3 is TGTGCCAGCAGCCCCGACGTGGGTTATGGCTACACCTTC.